The 10 T cell receptor beta chains in this list originate from one sample, sequenced in a study of T cell repertoires in cytomegalovirus infection. TCRdb processed the reads anew with MiXCR; each CDR3 protein has one entry. The sample holds roughly 150,000 distinct CDR3 sequences, around 22% seen once. The sequenced material came from PBMCs. Source of these receptors: a human donor in good health (CMV status not recorded). Some clones in this sample may be carry-over from other donors' samples.

CDR3 protein: CASSTGQGNTGELFF. The CDR3 coding sequence is TGCGCCAGCAGCACCGGACAGGGGAACACCGGGGAGCTGTTTTTT. The rearrangement links TRBV5-1 to TRBJ2-2, with 8 bases fitting TRBD1. J gave up 1 base and V 4 bases, and 3 bases lay outside the gene matches. Per germline, CDR1 SGHRS and CDR2 YFSETQ. The CDR3 sequence is 15 residues long.

CDR3 in DNA: TGCAGCGTAGGACAGGGGGTACCAGCTGGGGCCAACGTCCTGACTTTC. The encoded protein is CSVGQGVPAGANVLTF. V and J are TRBV29-1 and TRBJ2-6; 10 positions match TRBD1. Per germline, CDR1 SQVTM and CDR2 ANQGSEA. J was trimmed by 2 bases and V by 6 bases; bases with no gene match: 7. The CDR3 sequence is 16 residues long.

The chain links TRBV5-1 to TRBJ2-1, with TRBD1 matching over 8 bases. The V and J ends lost 4 bases and 7 bases, in that order; junction bases with no gene match: 16. Germline lookup yields CDR1 SGHRS and CDR2 YFSETQ. The CDR3 extends over 17 amino acids. This chain's CDR3 is CASSAGQGNPNGNEQFF. In DNA, the CDR3 is TGCGCCAGCAGCGCTGGACAGGGAAACCCAAATGGGAATGAGCAGTTCTTC.

This clonotype has a handful of counts. The chain employs TRBV7-2 and TRBJ2-7; a weak D match, TRBD1 (5 bases). Trimming removed 5 bases from V and 3 bases from J, with 14 bases in between. Germline V gene data show CDR1 as SGHTA and CDR2 as FQGNSA. The CDR3 is made up of 14 amino acids. CDR3 DNA: TGTGCCAGCAGCGCCGAACAGGATTACTACGAGCAGTACTTC. Amino acid sequence: CASSAEQDYYEQYF.

The rearrangement joins TRBV24-1 to TRBJ2-1; TRBD2 matches 8 bases. Germline trimming cut 7 bases from V and 6 bases from J; bases unmatched to any gene: 7. Looked up from germline, CDR1 is KGHDR and CDR2 is SFDVKD. CDR3 length equals 14 residues. The CDR3 nucleotides are TGTGCCACCAGCCCAGGGCGGGGGGCCAATGAGCAGTTCTTC. Translation gives CATSPGRGANEQFF.

This clonotype has just a few counts. This chain links TRBV7-6 with TRBJ2-7; the match to TRBD1 covers 7 bases. The CDR3 is made up of 14 amino acids. Looked up from germline, CDR1 is SGHVS and CDR2 is FNYEAQ. J gave up 3 bases and V 5 bases, and 7 bases lay outside the gene matches. The CDR3 sequence: CASSDRDSLYEQYF. DNA for the CDR3: TGTGCCAGCAGCGACCGGGACAGTCTCTACGAGCAGTACTTC.

Ten or more counts support this clonotype. V is TRBV7-2 and J is TRBJ1-1, with 7 bases matching TRBD1. Trimming took 4 bases from V and 8 from J; bases not matched to a gene: 10. From germline, CDR1 is SGHTA and CDR2 FQGNSA. The CDR3 extends over 14 amino acids. CDR3 residues: CASSSYLQGGEAFF. CDR3 DNA: TGTGCCAGCAGCTCCTACCTCCAGGGGGGAGAAGCTTTCTTT. The full variable domain, in which reference TRBV7-2 and TRBJ1-1 provide the parts outside the CDR3, is GAGVSQSPSNKVTEKGKDVELRCDPISGHTALYWYRQSLGQGLEFLIYFQGNSAPDKSGLPSDRFSAERTGGSVSTLTIQRTQQEDSAVYLCASSSYLQGGEAFFGQGTRLTVV.

This clonotype was detected many times. The V call is TRBV29-1, the J call TRBJ2-3; D is unclear. Germline CDR1 SQVTM, CDR2 ANQGSEA. V shed 5 bases and J shed 7 bases, with 10 bases lying between them. This CDR3 is built from 11 residues. CDR3 sequence reads: CSVSREYTQYF. CDR3 nucleotide sequence: TGCAGCGTTTCCAGAGAATATACGCAGTATTTT.

V usage is TRBV3-1 and J usage is TRBJ1-1; TRBD1 agrees at 8 bases. The V gene end was trimmed by 3 bases and the J gene end by 1 base; junction bases not matched to a gene: 7. CDR3 size: 16 residues. CDR1 and CDR2 (germline): LGHDT, YNNKEL (reference sequence). The CDR3 here is CASSHDTGTGNTEAFF. The CDR3 nucleotides read TGTGCCAGCAGCCATGATACCGGGACAGGGAACACTGAAGCTTTCTTT. Full variable domain (outside the CDR3, taken from reference TRBV3-1 and TRBJ1-1): DTAVSQTPKYLVTQMGNDKSIKCEQNLGHDTMYWYKQDSKKFLKIMFSYNNKELIINETVPNRFSPKSPDKAHLNLHINSLELGDSAVYFCASSHDTGTGNTEAFFGQGTRLTVV.

The rearrangement joins TRBV30 to TRBJ2-7, with D perhaps TRBD1 (5 bases). CDR1 and CDR2 from the germline V gene are GTSNPN and SVGIG (reference sequence). This CDR3 is 12 amino acids long. The germline V and J ends were trimmed by 1 base and 4 bases, with 8 bases remaining between them. The CDR3 nucleotides read TGTGCCTGGAGTGCCTCAGGGTACGAGCAGTACTTC. Encoded protein: CAWSASGYEQYF.